These 5 T cell receptor beta chains originate from one sample sequenced in a study of PD-L1 blockade in urothelial cancer. Time point described: pretreatment peripheral blood. Repertoires were generated with immunoSEQ multiplex PCR, while TCRdb's copy carries only in-frame clones and drops some. The sample has roughly 16,000 clones, about nine tenths seen once. Material: PBMCs, obtained around atezolizumab (anti-PD-L1) treatment. The receptors stem from a man aged 65 to 79 with urothelial cancer.

The chain couples TRBV6-1 to TRBJ2-1; D remains unclear. Trimming shortened V by 2 bases and J by 2 bases, and 13 bases separated the two germline ends. The CDR3 loop spans 16 amino acids. CDR1 and CDR2 (germline): MNHNS, SASEGT. The CDR3 nucleotides are TGTGCCAGCAGTGAAACCCGCCAGGTGGCCTACAATGAGCAGTTCTTC. As protein: CASSETRQVAYNEQFF.

The chain combines TRBV11-2 with TRBJ2-5; 7 bases match TRBD1. The CDR3 is 14 amino acids. J gave up 5 bases and V 5 bases, and 8 bases lay outside the gene matches. Germline V lookup: CDR1 SGHAT, CDR2 FQNNGV. CDR3 in DNA: TGTGCCAGCAGCCTGGACAGGATGGGGGAGACCCAGTACTTC. It is translated as CASSLDRMGETQYF.

The rearrangement links TRBV27 to TRBJ1-6; tentative D call: TRBD1 (5 bases). V was cut by 3 bases and J by 6 bases, with 12 bases left in between. The germline CDR1 and CDR2 sequences are MNHEY and SMNVEV (reference sequence). The CDR3 length is 15 residues. The chain's CDR3 is CASSFRGNLNSPLHF. In DNA, the CDR3 is TGTGCCAGCAGTTTCCGGGGGAACCTTAATTCACCCCTCCACTTT.

The rearrangement links TRBV11-3 to TRBJ2-1; the match to TRBD2 covers 13 bases. Unmatched junction bases numbered 5, after V lost 8 bases and J lost 7 bases. The CDR3 spans 14 residues. CDR1 and CDR2 from the germline V gene are SGHNT and YENEEA. The CDR3 sequence is CASGTSGAENEQFF. CDR3 bases: TGTGCCAGCGGGACTAGCGGGGCGGAGAATGAGCAGTTCTTC.

This chain links TRBV12-5 with TRBJ2-5; D possibly corresponds to TRBD1 (5 bases). The CDR3 contains 15 residues. Per the germline V gene, CDR1 is LGHNT and CDR2 is FRNRAP. V lost 5 bases and J lost 0, with 13 bases in between. The CDR3: CASGPLQGDQETQYF. The CDR3 nucleotides are TGTGCTAGTGGTCCCCTTCAGGGTGACCAAGAGACCCAGTACTTC.